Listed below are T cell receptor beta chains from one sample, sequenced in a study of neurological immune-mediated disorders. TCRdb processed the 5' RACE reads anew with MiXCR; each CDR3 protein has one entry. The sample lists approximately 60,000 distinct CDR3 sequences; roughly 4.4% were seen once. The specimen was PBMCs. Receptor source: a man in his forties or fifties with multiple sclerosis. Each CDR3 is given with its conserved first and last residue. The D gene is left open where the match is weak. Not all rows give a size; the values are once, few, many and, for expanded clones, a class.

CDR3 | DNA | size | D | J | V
CSATPMRRSSTEAFF | TGCAGTGCTACCCCGATGAGGAGATCCTCCACTGAAGCTTTCTTT | many | . | TRBJ1-1 | TRBV20-1
CASSRGQGQETQYF | TGCGCCAGCAGCCGCGGACAGGGTCAAGAGACCCAGTACTTC | many | TRBD1 | TRBJ2-5 | TRBV5-1
CASSGGRTGGDNEQFF | TGCGCCAGCAGTGGGGGGAGGACAGGTGGGGACAATGAGCAGTTCTTC | . | . | TRBJ2-1 | TRBV10-1
CASSFSQINTEAFF | TGTGCCAGCAGCTTCTCCCAGATTAACACTGAAGCTTTCTTT | few | . | TRBJ1-1 | TRBV7-2
CASSSVIQGGYEQYF | TGCGCCAGCAGTTCTGTTATACAGGGCGGATACGAGCAGTACTTC | few | . | TRBJ2-7 | TRBV5-1
CASSFGQPYEQYF | TGTGCCAGCAGTTTCGGACAGCCCTACGAGCAGTACTTC | many | . | TRBJ2-7 | TRBV6-5
CASSLEGGTPEQYF | TGTGCCAGCAGCTTAGAGGGTGGGACACCCGAGCAGTACTTC | many | . | TRBJ2-7 | TRBV7-6
CASSVAGGGLNEQFF | TGTGCCAGCAGCGTAGCGGGAGGAGGGTTGAATGAGCAGTTCTTC | . | TRBD2 | TRBJ2-1 | TRBV9
CASSLGDGANVLTF | TGCGCCAGCAGCTTGGGAGACGGGGCCAACGTCCTGACTTTC | many | . | TRBJ2-6 | TRBV5-1
CATAQGYEQYF | TGTGCCACCGCCCAGGGCTACGAGCAGTACTTC | many | . | TRBJ2-7 | TRBV25-1
CASSSIPRTALNTEAFF | TGTGCCAGCAGCTCAATACCCAGGACAGCTTTGAACACTGAAGCTTTCTTT | few | . | TRBJ1-1 | TRBV7-2
CASSQDRVATDTQYF | TGCGCCAGCAGCCAAGATCGGGTAGCTACAGATACGCAGTATTTT | many | . | TRBJ2-3 | TRBV4-1
CASSLAGGVNQPQHF | TGTGCCAGCAGCTTGGCGGGGGGAGTAAATCAGCCCCAGCATTTT | many | . | TRBJ1-5 | TRBV5-6
CSARFVSGGVYNEQFF | TGCAGTGCTAGATTCGTCAGCGGGGGAGTTTACAATGAGCAGTTCTTC | many | TRBD2 | TRBJ2-1 | TRBV20-1
CAISDPTQDSGRWYEQYF | TGTGCCATCAGTGACCCTACCCAGGATAGCGGGAGGTGGTACGAGCAGTACTTC | many | TRBD2 | TRBJ2-7 | TRBV10-3
CASSPLGSSYNEQFF | TGCGCCAGCAGCCCACTTGGGTCGTCCTACAATGAGCAGTTCTTC | many | . | TRBJ2-1 | TRBV5-1
CASSPRQGAYEQYF | TGCGCCAGCAGCCCCCGTCAGGGGGCCTACGAGCAGTACTTC | many | TRBD1 | TRBJ2-7 | TRBV5-1
CASSDRRGRAVSGTDTQYF | TGCGCCAGCAGCGACCGACGAGGGAGGGCCGTCTCGGGCACAGATACGCAGTATTTT | many | TRBD2 | TRBJ2-3 | TRBV5-1
CASSSGRDGGRANEQYF | TGCGCCAGCAGCTCGGGACGCGACGGCGGGAGGGCCAACGAGCAGTACTTC | many | TRBD2 | TRBJ2-7 | TRBV5-1
CASSPIGGGETQYF | TGTGCCAGCAGCCCTATAGGGGGAGGAGAGACCCAGTACTTC | few | . | TRBJ2-5 | TRBV11-2
CASSLDGAGEYF | TGTGCCAGCAGCTTAGACGGCGCCGGGGAGTACTTC | many | . | TRBJ2-5 | TRBV7-9
CSARDLDLGANVLTF | TGCAGTGCTAGAGATCTGGATCTCGGGGCCAACGTCCTGACTTTC | few | . | TRBJ2-6 | TRBV20-1
CASSQDRTSGSYEQYF | TGTGCCAGCAGCCAAGATAGAACTAGCGGCTCCTACGAGCAGTACTTC | few | TRBD2 | TRBJ2-7 | TRBV3-1